One T cell receptor (beta chain) is described in this entry. The antigen remains unidentified. Sample numbers ranged from 1 to 8 per patient, encompassing pretreatment and on-treatment collections. This sample was included in a study of PD-L1 blockade in urothelial cancer. The overall study: It was at 3 weeks (second dose) and 6 weeks after treatment start that blood was analyzed. Each blood sample yielded a median of about 130,000 T cells. Study observations and caveats: Below-median blood TCR clonality before treatment forecast better survival.

Profiling relied on immunoSEQ multiplex PCR, and the TCRdb table lists in-frame clones only, not all of them. The sample lists about 51,000 clones, around 86% occurring once. The CDR3 extends over 12 amino acids. The V end was cut by 10 bases, the J end by 0 bases, with 9 bases between. Germline V gives CDR1 MNHNS, CDR2 SASEGT. The receptor's source is a man aged 60-69 years with urothelial cancer. The J gene is TRBJ2-5, the V gene TRBV6-1; D call uncertain. Sequences were derived from PBMCs, sampled around atezolizumab (anti-PD-L1) treatment. Here the CDR3 DNA reads TGTGCCACGTTCCTAAACCAAGAGACCCAGTACTTC. This sequence encodes CATFLNQETQYF.